This paragraph covers one T cell receptor beta chain sequence. The antigen is undetermined. Other DNA sequences in this sample translate to the same CDR3. The record originates from a study of shared clonotypes between healthy human individuals. General study findings and limits: Sharing of clonotypes among donors was expected to vary with sequencing depth.

Genomic DNA belonging to each subset was distributed in equal measure over several immunoSEQ plates. Clones were read by immunoSEQ multiplex PCR, and TCRdb kept only the in-frame ones, dropping some. The sample records some 2.4 million clones, under 95% being singletons. V was pared by 5 bases and J by 2 bases, with 3 bases of the junction left unmatched. CDR1 is SGHNT and CDR2 is YYREEE in the germline V gene (reference sequence). The CDR3 is made up of 14 amino acids. The material sequenced was naive CD4+ T cells from PBMCs. Subset meaning: CD45RA+ positively selected. The chain is built from TRBV5-4 and TRBJ1-5, with TRBD1 matching over 8 bases. The TCR originated in a man aged 18 to 29 in good health. Some clones in this sample may be carry-over from other donors' samples. CDR3: CASSMGQGNQPQHF. As DNA, the CDR3 is TGTGCCAGCAGTATGGGACAGGGCAATCAGCCCCAGCATTTT. Full variable domain (remainder filled in from reference TRBV5-4 and TRBJ1-5): ETGVTQSPTHLIKTRGQQVTLRCSSQSGHNTVSWYQQALGQGPQFIFQYYREEENGRGNFPPRFSGLQFPNYSSELNVNALELDDSALYLCASSMGQGNQPQHFGDGTRLSIL.